This T cell receptor (beta chain) derives from a study of beta chain features in type 1 diabetes. The whole isolated RNA underwent reverse transcription, so sequencing captured expressed TCRB transcripts. Here immunoSEQ multiplex PCR was the method, and the copy in TCRdb shows in-frame clones only, minus some. The sample has some 100,000 clones, roughly 43% seen once. Only a few counts were recorded for this clone. Trimming removed 4 bases from V and 2 bases from J; junction bases left unmatched: 6. CDR1 and CDR2 (germline): MNHEY, SMNVEV (reference sequence). The CDR3 runs to 15 residues. The sequence was collected from a woman in her late teens or twenties in good health. The chain is built from TRBV27 and TRBJ2-7; 9 positions agree with TRBD1. Sequenced sample: stem cell memory CD4+ T cells from blood. This CDR3 is CASSSRQGGTYEQYF. CDR3 bases: TGTGCCAGCAGTTCCCGACAGGGGGGAACCTACGAGCAGTACTTC.